This T cell receptor (beta chain) stems from a study of CD8+ T cells in alopecia areata. Background on the study: Treated patients were dosed with oral tofacitinib, taking 5 to 10 mg twice daily. Tofacitinib continued for 6 to 18 months and was then withheld for 6 months. Broader study findings: Any link of baseline CD8+ expansion to response, resting on one nonresponder, remains uncertain. Within the top 100, expanded CD8+ clones significantly decreased with tofacitinib, as did scalp clonality.

Sequencing templates came from extracted RNA that was reverse transcribed into cDNA. Profiled with immunoSEQ multiplex PCR; TCRdb holds only in-frame clones, not every one. The sample includes 150,000 to 200,000 clones, around 60% of them seen just once. Points on this clone: Its antigen remains unknown.

Germline V gives CDR1 SNHLY, CDR2 FYNNEI. The CDR3 contains 14 residues. Between the trimmed V and J ends, which lost 4 bases and 6 bases, there was a span of 13 bases. This sample's treatment: oral pan-JAK inhibitor, 5-10 mg twice daily. The starting material was CD4+ T cells sorted from blood, obtained between weeks 49 and 50, from a patient treated with tofacitinib. The V and J genes are TRBV2 and TRBJ1-5; D possibly corresponds to TRBD1 (5 bases). This sequence was found in a human donor with alopecia areata. The CDR3 loop reads CASSGGRESQPQHF. CDR3 DNA: TGTGCCAGCAGTGGAGGCAGGGAGAGTCAGCCCCAGCATTTT.